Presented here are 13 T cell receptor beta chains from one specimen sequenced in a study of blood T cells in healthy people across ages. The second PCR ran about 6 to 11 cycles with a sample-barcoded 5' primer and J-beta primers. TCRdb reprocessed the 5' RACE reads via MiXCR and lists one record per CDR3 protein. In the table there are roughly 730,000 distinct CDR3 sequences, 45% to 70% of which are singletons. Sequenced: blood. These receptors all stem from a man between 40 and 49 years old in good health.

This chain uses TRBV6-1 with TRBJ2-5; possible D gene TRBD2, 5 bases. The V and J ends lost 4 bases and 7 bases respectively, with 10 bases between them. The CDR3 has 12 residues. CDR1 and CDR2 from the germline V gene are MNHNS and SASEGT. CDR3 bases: TGTGCCAGCAGTGGGCGGACTCGGACCCAGTACTTC. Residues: CASSGRTRTQYF.

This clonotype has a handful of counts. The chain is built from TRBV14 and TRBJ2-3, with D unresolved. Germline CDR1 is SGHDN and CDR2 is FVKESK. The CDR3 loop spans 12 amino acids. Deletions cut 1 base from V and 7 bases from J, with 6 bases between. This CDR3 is CASSQGRHTQYF. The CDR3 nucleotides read TGTGCCAGCAGCCAAGGTCGACATACGCAGTATTTT.

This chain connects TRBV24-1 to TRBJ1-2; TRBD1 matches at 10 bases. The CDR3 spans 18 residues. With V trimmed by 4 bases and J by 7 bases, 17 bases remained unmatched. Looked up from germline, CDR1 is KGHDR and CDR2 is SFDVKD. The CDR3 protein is CATSDSSGTGAYGTGYTF. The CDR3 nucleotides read TGTGCCACCAGTGACTCGTCCGGGACAGGGGCGTATGGAACTGGCTACACCTTC.

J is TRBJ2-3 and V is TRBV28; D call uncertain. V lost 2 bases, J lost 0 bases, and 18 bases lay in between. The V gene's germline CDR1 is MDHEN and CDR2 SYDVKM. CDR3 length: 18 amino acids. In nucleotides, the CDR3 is TGTGCCAGCAGTTTAGGTAAAGGGATATCCCTTAGCACAGATACGCAGTATTTT. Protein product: CASSLGKGISLSTDTQYF.

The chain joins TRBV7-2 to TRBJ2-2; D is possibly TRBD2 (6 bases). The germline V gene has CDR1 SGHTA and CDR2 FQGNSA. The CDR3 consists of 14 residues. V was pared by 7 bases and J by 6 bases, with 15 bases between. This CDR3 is CASTPGGRAGELFF. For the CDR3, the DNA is TGTGCCAGCACCCCAGGAGGGCGGGCCGGGGAGCTGTTTTTT.

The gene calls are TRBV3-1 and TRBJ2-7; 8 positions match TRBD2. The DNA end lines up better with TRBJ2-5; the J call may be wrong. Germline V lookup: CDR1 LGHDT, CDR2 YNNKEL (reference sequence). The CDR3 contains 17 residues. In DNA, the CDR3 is TGTGCCAGCAGCCAAGGCCGAACTTCGGGAGGGGGAGAGACCCAGTACTTC. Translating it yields CASSQGRTSGGGETQYF.

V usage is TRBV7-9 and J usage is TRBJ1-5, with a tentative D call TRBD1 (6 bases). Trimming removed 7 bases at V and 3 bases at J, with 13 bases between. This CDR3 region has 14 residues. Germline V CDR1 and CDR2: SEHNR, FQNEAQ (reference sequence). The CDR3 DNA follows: TGTGCCAGCACCGCGGACAGTAACAATCAGCCCCAGCATTTT. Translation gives CASTADSNNQPQHF.

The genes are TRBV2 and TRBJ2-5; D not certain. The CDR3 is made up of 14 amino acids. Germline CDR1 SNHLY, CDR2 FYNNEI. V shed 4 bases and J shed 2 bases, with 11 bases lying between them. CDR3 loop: CASSVRYDQETQYF. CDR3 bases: TGTGCCAGCAGTGTCCGTTACGATCAAGAGACCCAGTACTTC.

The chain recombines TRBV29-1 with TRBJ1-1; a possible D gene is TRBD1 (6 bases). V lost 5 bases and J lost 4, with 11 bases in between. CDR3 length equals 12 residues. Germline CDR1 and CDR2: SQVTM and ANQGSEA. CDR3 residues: CSVRQVITEAFF. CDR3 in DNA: TGCAGCGTTAGACAGGTAATCACTGAAGCTTTCTTT. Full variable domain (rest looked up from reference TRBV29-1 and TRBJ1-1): SAVISQKPSRDICQRGTSLTIQCQVDSQVTMMFWYRQQPGQSLTLIATANQGSEATYESGFVIDKFPISRPNLTFSTLTVSNMSPEDSSIYLCSVRQVITEAFFGQGTRLTVV.

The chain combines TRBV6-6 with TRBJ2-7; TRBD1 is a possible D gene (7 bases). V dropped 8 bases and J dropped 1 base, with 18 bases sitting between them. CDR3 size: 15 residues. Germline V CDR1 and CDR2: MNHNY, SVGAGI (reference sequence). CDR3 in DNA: TGTGCCAGCGCGTTCAGGGGGAGGATATCCTACGAGCAGTACTTC. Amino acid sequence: CASAFRGRISYEQYF.

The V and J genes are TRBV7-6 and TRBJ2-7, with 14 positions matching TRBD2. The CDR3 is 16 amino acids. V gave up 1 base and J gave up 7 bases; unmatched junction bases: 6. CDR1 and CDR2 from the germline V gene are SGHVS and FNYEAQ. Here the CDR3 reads CASSLGLAGGQLEQYF. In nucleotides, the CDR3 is TGTGCCAGCAGCTTAGGACTAGCGGGAGGGCAGCTGGAGCAGTACTTC. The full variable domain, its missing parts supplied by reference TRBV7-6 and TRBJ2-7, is GAGVSQSPRYKVTKRGQDVALRCDPISGHVSLYWYRQALGQGPEFLTYFNYEAQQDKSGLPNDRFSAERPEGSISTLTIQRTEQRDSAMYRCASSLGLAGGQLEQYFGPGTRLTVT.

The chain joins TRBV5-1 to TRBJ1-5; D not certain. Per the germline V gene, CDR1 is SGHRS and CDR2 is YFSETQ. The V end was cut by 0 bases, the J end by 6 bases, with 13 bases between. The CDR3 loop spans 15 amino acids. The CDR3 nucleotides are TGCGCCAGCAGCTTGGTTCCAGGAGCAGGTCAGCCCCAGCATTTT. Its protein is CASSLVPGAGQPQHF.

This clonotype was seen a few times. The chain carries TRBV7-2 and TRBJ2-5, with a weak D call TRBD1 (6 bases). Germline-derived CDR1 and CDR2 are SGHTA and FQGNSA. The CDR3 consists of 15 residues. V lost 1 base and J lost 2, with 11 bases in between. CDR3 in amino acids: CASSLVWTAQETQYF. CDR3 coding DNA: TGTGCCAGCAGCTTAGTGTGGACAGCTCAAGAGACCCAGTACTTC.